This TCR beta chain was sequenced during a study of identical twins. Points from the study as a whole: The abundant beta clonotypes from cord blood had fewer insertions, and memory repertoires had none of this. Researchers reported weaker excess twin sharing in beta out-of-frame sequences. Out-of-frame alpha sequences common to twins exhibited a surplus of low generation probability.

Worth noting for this clonotype: Its antigen is still unknown.

A universal primer site was added by template switching, and unique molecular identifiers were carried by the cDNA. TCRdb independently ran MiXCR on the 5' RACE reads; one entry per CDR3 protein. The data contain some 900,000 distinct CDR3 sequences, approximately 13% of them singletons. Germline V gene sequence: CDR1 MGHDK, CDR2 SYGVNS. The CDR3 sequence is 18 residues long. The J segment lost 10 bases and the V segment lost 5 bases, leaving 20 bases of the junction unmatched. The sample also formed part of further work on yellow fever vaccine responses in identical twins.

This clonotype originated in a woman in her late teens or twenties in good health. Specimen: PBMCs. The chain uses TRBV25-1 and TRBJ2-1; 10 bases match TRBD2. CDR3 DNA sequence: TGTGCCAGCAGTCCCACCCCACTAGCGGGGAGGCCTGAGACGGAGCAGTTCTTC. It yields the protein CASSPTPLAGRPETEQFF.